This T cell receptor (beta chain) was obtained from a study of CD8 T cells in ankylosing spondylitis (dated by TCRdb to about 2017). Study-wide context: To find TCR variants linked to disease, the study profiled T cell receptor beta repertoires in ankylosing spondylitis patients and healthy donors. Samples of peripheral blood were taken, and for ankylosing spondylitis patients, synovial fluid was collected as well. In total, the full study cohort was made up of roughly 110 healthy donors and 25 to 30 ankylosing spondylitis patients.

The sample was run on an Illumina HiSeq 2500. Quantitative 5'-RACE with molecular barcodes was used to prepare TCR beta libraries. The authors' analysis ran thus. Disease-linked TCR variants were identified with a new computational method built on a probabilistic model of VDJ rearrangement. TCRdb handled the public reads itself, with Q25 trimming in fastp and clone calling in MiXCR, and kept productive beta chains. Records with the same CDR3 protein are collapsed into one entry carrying the most frequent genes and DNA. The V and J calls were determined by TCRdb, not by the authors. The sample table holds more than 300,000 distinct CDR3 sequences, of which roughly 11% were seen once. The ten largest clones represent more than 7% of the sample. This clonotype was seen repeatedly, ten times or more. Its binding antigen is unknown. Per-nucleotide qualities are absent, and no much larger clonotype sits a single base away.

Beyond this particular receptor, the publication reports: The disease-linked clones showed a CD8+ phenotype and occurred at relatively low frequencies in peripheral blood. Blood from ankylosing spondylitis patients appeared to be characterized by a TCR beta motif composed of roughly eight highly homologous amino acid variants. The disease-linked clones were reported to be significantly enriched in matched synovial fluid samples from ankylosing spondylitis patients. Some motif variants had previously been reported in the synovial fluid and blood of reactive arthritis patients, which suggests shared mechanisms of disease initiation.

The germline V gene (reference sequence) sets CDR1 to SEHNR and CDR2 to FQNEAQ. V lost 5 bases and J lost 10 bases; the stretch between them is 12 bases long. The CDR3 spans 12 residues, from the cysteine through the phenylalanine. Solely the CDR3 DNA is kept, with 36 bases framed from the first base. Sequencing was performed on blood, either unsorted or a sorted T cell fraction (not recorded which). The receptor comes from a female donor with ankylosing spondylitis or in good health (not recorded which). Recombination linked TRBV7-9 to TRBJ2-1, with TRBD2 tentatively as D gene (6 bases match). The CDR3 reads as follows: CASSPPGEEQFF. The DNA is as follows: TGTGCCAGCAGCCCACCGGGAGAAGAGCAGTTCTTC.